Listed below are T cell receptor beta chains from one sample, sequenced in a study of blood T cell repertoires in COVID-19. Data came from immunoSEQ multiplex PCR; TCRdb stores just in-frame clones and leaves some out. The sample lists roughly 50,000 clones, 85% to 90% occurring once. The sequencing sample was made of peripheral blood. Receptors were obtained from a man aged 55 to 70 with acute or convalescent COVID-19. Both conserved end residues are part of each CDR3. A D gene is named only where the DNA matches it firmly. Some rows mark clone size as missing; the rest say once, few, many or name a class of expanded clone.

>TRBV27|TRBJ2-4|TRBD1|few
CASSPDRVKNIQYF
TGTGCCAGCAGCCCGGACAGGGTAAAAAACATTCAGTACTTC
>TRBV28|TRBJ2-7|TRBD2|NA
CASSSVSKREAYEQYF
TGTGCCAGCAGTTCAGTTAGTAAGCGGGAGGCCTACGAGCAGTACTTC
>TRBV3-1/TRBV3-2|TRBJ2-7|NA|NA
CASSPTGVGYEQYF
TGTGCCAGCAGCCCCACGGGGGTCGGCTACGAGCAGTACTTC
>TRBV27|TRBJ2-1|NA|NA
CASSFVGSDDEQFF
TGTGCCAGCAGTTTCGTAGGTAGCGACGATGAGCAGTTCTTC
>TRBV10-3|TRBJ2-1|NA|few
CAINNRDSPNEQFF
TGTGCCATCAACAACCGGGACTCCCCCAATGAGCAGTTCTTC
>TRBV7-9|TRBJ2-2|NA|NA
CASSLDGRKTGELFF
TGTGCCAGCAGCTTAGACGGGAGAAAAACCGGGGAGCTGTTTTTT
>TRBV7-9|TRBJ1-1|TRBD1|NA
CASSVQGAVTEAFF
TGTGCCAGCAGCGTACAGGGGGCGGTCACTGAAGCTTTCTTT
>TRBV30|TRBJ1-5|TRBD1|NA
CAWSEGTGGNQPQHF
TGTGCCTGGAGTGAAGGGACAGGTGGCAATCAGCCCCAGCATTTT
>TRBV28|TRBJ2-6|TRBD1|few
CASRTGGSGANVLTF
TGTGCCAGCAGGACAGGGGGATCTGGGGCCAACGTCCTGACTTTC
>TRBV3-1/TRBV3-2|TRBJ1-1|TRBD1|NA
CASSSNLKGATFF
TGTGCCAGCAGCTCGAATTTAAAGGGGGCGACTTTCTTT
>TRBV29-1|TRBJ1-5|NA|few
CSVALTGFGNQPQHF
TGCAGCGTCGCCCTCACAGGGTTCGGCAATCAGCCCCAGCATTTT
>TRBV18|TRBJ2-5|TRBD1|NA
CASSPRQGQETQYF
TGTGCCAGCTCACCTAGACAGGGCCAAGAGACCCAGTACTTC
>TRBV28|TRBJ1-5|NA|NA
CASSLIGRSYSNQPQHF
TGTGCCAGCAGTTTAATCGGGAGATCGTATAGCAATCAGCCCCAGCATTTT
>TRBV15|TRBJ2-3|TRBD2|NA
CATSVFLTSGSADTQYF
TGTGCCACCAGCGTATTCCTGACTAGCGGGAGCGCAGATACGCAGTATTTT
>TRBV11-2|TRBJ1-3|NA|NA
CASSLVRQGLSGNTIYF
TGTGCCAGCAGCTTAGTTCGCCAGGGGCTTTCTGGAAACACCATATATTTT
>TRBV7-2|TRBJ2-4|TRBD1|NA
CASKEGGVNIQYF
TGTGCCAGCAAGGAAGGGGGCGTAAACATTCAGTACTTC
>TRBV11-2|TRBJ2-7|NA|NA
CASSLGQNYEQYF
TGTGCCAGCAGCTTAGGACAAAACTACGAGCAGTACTTC
>TRBV28|TRBJ1-6|NA|NA
CASSDRSSYNSPLHF
TGTGCCAGCAGTGACAGGAGCTCCTATAATTCACCCCTCCACTTT
>TRBV18|TRBJ2-2|NA|few
CASSQGHNTGELFF
TGTGCCAGCTCACAGGGACACAACACCGGGGAGCTGTTTTTT
>TRBV18|TRBJ2-1|TRBD1|NA
CASSPRQGANNEQFF
TGTGCCAGCTCACCGCGACAGGGGGCGAACAATGAGCAGTTCTTC
>TRBV12-3/TRBV12-4|TRBJ1-1|NA|NA
CASRNTGTFEAFF
TGTGCCAGCAGAAATACCGGGACTTTTGAAGCTTTCTTT
>TRBV27|TRBJ2-5|TRBD2|once
CASSLRASGIQYF
TGTGCCAGCAGTTTAAGGGCTAGCGGAATCCAGTACTTC
>TRBV12-3/TRBV12-4|TRBJ1-2|TRBD1|NA
CASRQTGADGYTF
TGTGCCAGCAGGCAGACAGGGGCGGATGGCTACACCTTC
>TRBV19|TRBJ2-7|TRBD2|few
CASSMSSGRLDEQYF
TGTGCCAGTAGTATGTCTAGCGGGAGACTAGACGAGCAGTACTTC
>TRBV4-1|TRBJ2-3|TRBD1|NA
CASSPRDRARDTQYF
TGCGCCAGCAGTCCAAGGGACAGGGCCAGAGATACGCAGTATTTT
>TRBV6-1|TRBJ1-6|NA|few
CASSEATGNSPLHF
TGTGCCAGCAGTGAAGCCACGGGGAATTCACCCCTCCACTTT
>TRBV7-9|TRBJ1-1|NA|few
CASSHDSNTEAFF
TGTGCCAGCAGCCACGACAGCAACACTGAAGCTTTCTTT
>TRBV5-1|TRBJ2-3|NA|NA
CASSLDARTDTQYF
TGCGCCAGCAGCTTGGACGCCAGGACAGATACGCAGTATTTT
>TRBV18|TRBJ1-1|NA|NA
CTSSLTGANTEAFF
TGTACCAGCTCACTGACAGGAGCTAACACTGAAGCTTTCTTT
>TRBV5-4|TRBJ1-4|TRBD1|NA
CAISRRSGTGDEKLFF
TGTGCCATAAGCCGACGGTCCGGGACAGGGGATGAAAAACTGTTTTTT
>TRBV6-1|TRBJ2-7|TRBD2|NA
CASSDLSGGSYEQYF
TGTGCCAGCAGTGACCTAAGCGGGGGATCCTACGAGCAGTACTTC
>TRBV24-1|TRBJ1-1|TRBD1|NA
CATTTRTGEAFF
TGTGCCACCACCACTAGGACAGGGGAAGCTTTCTTT
>TRBV28|TRBJ2-7|NA|few
CASSFLQGSYEQYF
TGTGCCAGCAGTTTCCTACAGGGTTCATACGAGCAGTACTTC
>TRBV12-3/TRBV12-4|TRBJ1-1|NA|NA
CASSLIAEAFF
TGTGCCAGCAGTCTAATTGCTGAAGCTTTCTTT
>TRBV9|TRBJ1-1|NA|NA
CASSLTTGNTEAFF
TGTGCCAGCAGCCTAACTACAGGGAACACTGAAGCTTTCTTT
>TRBV2|TRBJ1-2|TRBD1|NA
CASSERQGSFPYGYTF
TGTGCCAGCAGTGAACGACAGGGCTCGTTCCCCTATGGCTACACCTTC
>TRBV7-9|TRBJ2-7|NA|NA
CAAESSVIPSGPQYF
TGTGCCGCCGAATCTAGCGTCATACCTTCGGGGCCGCAGTACTTC
>TRBV5-8|TRBJ1-1|TRBD1|few
CASSLHSWDRGSKAFF
TGTGCCAGCAGCCTACATTCCTGGGACAGGGGGTCTAAAGCTTTCTTT
>TRBV27|TRBJ1-5|TRBD1|medium-sized
CASSFRFNRGSNQPQHF
TGTGCCAGCAGTTTTCGGTTCAACAGGGGTAGCAATCAGCCCCAGCATTTT
>TRBV6-4|TRBJ2-2|TRBD1|NA
CASSQQGADTGELFF
TGTGCCAGCAGTCAACAGGGGGCGGACACCGGGGAGCTGTTTTTT
>TRBV28|TRBJ2-2|NA|NA
CASSLWAGYTGELFF
TGTGCCAGCAGTTTATGGGCAGGGTACACCGGGGAGCTGTTTTTT
>TRBV11-2|TRBJ2-1|NA|NA
CASSKLTYNEQFF
TGTGCCAGCAGCAAGCTAACCTACAATGAGCAGTTCTTC
>TRBV9|TRBJ2-3|TRBD2|once
CASSPGLAGDTQYF
TGTGCCAGCAGCCCGGGACTAGCGGGAGATACGCAGTATTTT
>TRBV4-1|TRBJ1-4|NA|NA
CASSHGGQSQGYNEKLFF
TGCGCCAGCAGCCACGGTGGCCAATCTCAGGGTTATAATGAAAAACTGTTTTTT
>TRBV24-1|TRBJ2-1|NA|NA
CATSDLTGLDEQFF
TGTGCCACCAGTGACTTAACAGGGCTCGATGAGCAGTTCTTC
>TRBV2|TRBJ1-3|NA|NA
CASSATFLNTIYF
TGTGCCAGCAGCGCTACCTTCCTAAACACCATATATTTT
>TRBV27|TRBJ1-5|TRBD1|medium-sized
CATADRGSNQPQHF
TGTGCCACCGCGGACAGGGGAAGCAATCAGCCCCAGCATTTT
>TRBV5-1|TRBJ2-7|TRBD1|NA
CASSQGQGATEQYF
TGCGCCAGCAGCCAGGGACAGGGGGCGACCGAGCAGTACTTC
>TRBV7-3|TRBJ2-1|TRBD2|NA
CASSLIAREGPNEQFF
TGTGCCAGCAGCTTGATCGCGCGGGAGGGCCCCAATGAGCAGTTCTTC
>TRBV10-3|TRBJ1-5|NA|NA
CATRTGNEGQPQHF
TGTGCCACTCGAACAGGGAACGAGGGTCAGCCCCAGCATTTT
>TRBV9|TRBJ2-1|TRBD1|NA
CASSKETGTGMNEQFF
TGTGCCAGCAGCAAGGAAACTGGGACAGGGATGAATGAGCAGTTCTTC
>TRBV9|TRBJ2-3|TRBD2|NA
CASSPGLAGGRTDTQYF
TGTGCCAGCAGCCCCGGACTAGCGGGAGGTAGGACAGATACGCAGTATTTT
>TRBV29-1|TRBJ1-1|NA|NA
CSVYGGPRYTEAFF
TGCAGCGTTTATGGGGGCCCTCGGTACACTGAAGCTTTCTTT
>TRBV7-9|TRBJ1-2|TRBD1|NA
CASSLGQGLYGYTF
TGTGCCAGCAGCTTAGGACAGGGCCTCTATGGCTACACCTTC
>TRBV15|TRBJ2-5|NA|NA
CATSRIGQFQETQYF
TGTGCCACCAGCAGGATCGGACAGTTTCAAGAGACCCAGTACTTC
>TRBV21-1|TRBJ2-1|NA|NA
CASSKVGEREGPYNEQFF
TGTGCCAGCAGCAAAGTAGGCGAGCGGGAGGGCCCCTACAATGAGCAGTTCTTC
>TRBV6-5|TRBJ1-4|TRBD1|NA
CASRDRAQEKLFF
TGTGCCAGCCGGGACAGGGCGCAAGAAAAACTGTTTTTT
>TRBV10-2|TRBJ2-3|TRBD2|few
CASSVGLAFTDTQYF
TGCGCCAGCAGTGTCGGACTAGCGTTCACAGATACGCAGTATTTT
>TRBV30|TRBJ1-2|TRBD1|once
CAWSFDRAYGYTF
TGTGCCTGGAGTTTCGACAGGGCGTACGGCTACACCTTC